This T cell receptor beta chain appears in the sequencing data of a study of T cells after yellow fever vaccination. TCR cDNA, made by 5'RACE template switching, carried an added universal primer site and UMIs. TCRdb analysed the 5' RACE reads with MiXCR anew, one entry per CDR3 protein. The sample gives about 4,600 distinct CDR3 sequences, about 4% of which show up once; approximately 59% is in the top ten. Study results and limitations: Almost all vaccine-responding clonotypes could not be detected on day 0 in sorted memory subsets.

Sample share makes this clonotype medium-sized (0.01 to 0.1%). This CDR3 spans 16 amino acids. V gave up 1 base and J gave up 7 bases; unmatched junction bases: 13. Germline V gene data show CDR1 as SGHRS and CDR2 as YFSETQ. Sequencing was performed on PBMCs, either bulk or a sorted T-cell subset (CD4+, CD8+, memory, or dextramer-sorted; not recorded which), taken 15 days after the yellow fever booster vaccination. This TCR was recovered from a man younger than 40 who received the YFV17D yellow fever vaccine. This chain links TRBV5-1 with TRBJ2-5, with 7 nucleotides matching TRBD1. DNA of the CDR3: TGCGCCAGCAGCTTGCCTGACAGGGCGGCAGTAAGGACCCAGTACTTC. Its protein product is CASSLPDRAAVRTQYF.